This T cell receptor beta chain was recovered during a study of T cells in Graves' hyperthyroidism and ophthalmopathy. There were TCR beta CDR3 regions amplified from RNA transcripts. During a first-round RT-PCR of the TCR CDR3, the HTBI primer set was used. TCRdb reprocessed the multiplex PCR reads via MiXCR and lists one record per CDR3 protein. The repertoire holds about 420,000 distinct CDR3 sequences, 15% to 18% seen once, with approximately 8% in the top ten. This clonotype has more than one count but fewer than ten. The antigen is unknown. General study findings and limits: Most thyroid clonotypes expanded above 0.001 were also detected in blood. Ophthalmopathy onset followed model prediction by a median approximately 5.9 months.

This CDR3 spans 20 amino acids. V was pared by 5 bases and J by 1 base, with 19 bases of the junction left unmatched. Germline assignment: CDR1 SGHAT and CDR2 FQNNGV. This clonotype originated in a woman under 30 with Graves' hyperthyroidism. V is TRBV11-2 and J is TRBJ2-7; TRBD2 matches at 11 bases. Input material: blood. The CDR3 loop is CASSPFLGRLAGGKSYEQYF. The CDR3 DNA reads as TGTGCCAGCAGCCCCTTCTTGGGCAGGCTAGCGGGAGGAAAATCCTACGAGCAGTACTTC.